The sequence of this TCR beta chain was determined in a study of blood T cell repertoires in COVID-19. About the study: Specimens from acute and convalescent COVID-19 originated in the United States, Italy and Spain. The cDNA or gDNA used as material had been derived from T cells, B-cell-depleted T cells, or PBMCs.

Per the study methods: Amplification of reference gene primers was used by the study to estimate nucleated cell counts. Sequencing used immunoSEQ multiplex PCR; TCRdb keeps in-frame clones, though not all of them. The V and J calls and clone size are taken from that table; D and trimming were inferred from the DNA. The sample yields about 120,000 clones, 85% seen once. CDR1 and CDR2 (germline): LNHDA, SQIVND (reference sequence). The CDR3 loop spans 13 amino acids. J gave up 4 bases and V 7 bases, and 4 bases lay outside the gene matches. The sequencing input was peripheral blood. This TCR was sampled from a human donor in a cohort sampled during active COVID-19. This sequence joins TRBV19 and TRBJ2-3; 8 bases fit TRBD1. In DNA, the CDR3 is TGTGCCAGTAAAGAGACAGGGGCAGATACGCAGTATTTT. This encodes CASKETGADTQYF. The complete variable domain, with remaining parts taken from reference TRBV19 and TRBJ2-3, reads DGGITQSPKYLFRKEGQNVTLSCEQNLNHDAMYWYRQDPGQGLRLIYYSQIVNDFQKGDIAEGYSVSREKKESFPLTVTSAQKNPTAFYLCASKETGADTQYFGPGTRLTVL.